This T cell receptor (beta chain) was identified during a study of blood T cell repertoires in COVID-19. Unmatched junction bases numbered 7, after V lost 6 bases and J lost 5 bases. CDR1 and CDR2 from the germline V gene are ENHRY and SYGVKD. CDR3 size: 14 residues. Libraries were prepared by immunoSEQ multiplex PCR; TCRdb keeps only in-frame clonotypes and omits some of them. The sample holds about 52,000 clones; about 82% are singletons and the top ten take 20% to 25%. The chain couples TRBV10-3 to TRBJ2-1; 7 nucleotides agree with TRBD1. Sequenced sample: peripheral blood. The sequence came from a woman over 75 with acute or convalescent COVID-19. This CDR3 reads CAISRDRDDNEQFF. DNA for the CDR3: TGTGCCATCAGCCGGGACAGAGATGACAATGAGCAGTTCTTC.